The sample holds a few counts of the clone carrying this T cell receptor (beta chain). The antigen is unknown. This record comes from a study of T-cell memory formation after mild COVID-19. Study results and limitations: Confirmation of SARS-CoV-2 specificity was lacking for second-wave clones peaking day 37.

CDR1 LGHDT and CDR2 YNNKEL come from the germline V gene (reference sequence). The J segment lost 2 bases and the V segment lost 3 bases, leaving 7 bases of the junction unmatched. The CDR3 is 16 residues long. TCRdb reprocessed the 5' RACE reads via MiXCR and lists one record per CDR3 protein. This sample has about 140,000 distinct CDR3 sequences, with about 23% found just once. This sequence joins TRBV3-1 and TRBJ2-7, with TRBD1 matching over 10 bases. This receptor was identified in an adult woman who had mild COVID-19 (a few samples of this study predate the infection). Cell type and time point are not known. The sequencing input was PBMCs or a T cell subset sorted from them (not recorded which). The CDR3 loop is CASSHSDRGRTYEQYF. The CDR3 DNA is TGTGCCAGCAGCCATTCCGACAGGGGGCGCACCTACGAGCAGTACTTC.